The entry that follows covers one T cell receptor beta chain sequence. The antigen remains unidentified. The data were obtained in a study of vaccination and CD4 T cells after COVID-19. Study details: Overlapping SARS-CoV-2, HCoV-NL63, HCoV-OC43 and HCoV-229E spike peptides stimulated the cells. Overall study results and limits: Spike mono-reactivity applied to 304 of 307 vaccine-specific clones detected in convalescent patients.

The CDR3 contains 14 residues. V lost 2 bases to trimming and J lost 2 bases, with 8 bases between them. Germline lookup yields CDR1 MRHNA and CDR2 SNTAGT. Cultured CD4+ T cell DNA was sequenced using the Oncomine TCR Beta short-read assay. Using its own MiXCR run on the PCR reads, TCRdb lists one record per CDR3 protein. The data show under 15,000 distinct CDR3 sequences, with about three fifths seen just once and 12% held by the top ten. As for treatment: approximately 9-day PBMC culture with coronavirus spike peptide pools or control peptides (ViraFEST assay). ViraFEST used peptide pools to expand antigen-specific T cells and subsequently sequenced their TCRs.

This TCR derives from a human donor who had recovered from COVID-19. This rearrangement joins TRBV6-4 to TRBJ2-3; a possible D gene is TRBD1 (6 bases). The sample consisted of CD4+ T cells from blood, cultured in vitro. The CDR3 DNA sequence: TGTGCCAGCAGTGACCGGACAGACACAGATACGCAGTATTTT. It is translated as CASSDRTDTDTQYF.